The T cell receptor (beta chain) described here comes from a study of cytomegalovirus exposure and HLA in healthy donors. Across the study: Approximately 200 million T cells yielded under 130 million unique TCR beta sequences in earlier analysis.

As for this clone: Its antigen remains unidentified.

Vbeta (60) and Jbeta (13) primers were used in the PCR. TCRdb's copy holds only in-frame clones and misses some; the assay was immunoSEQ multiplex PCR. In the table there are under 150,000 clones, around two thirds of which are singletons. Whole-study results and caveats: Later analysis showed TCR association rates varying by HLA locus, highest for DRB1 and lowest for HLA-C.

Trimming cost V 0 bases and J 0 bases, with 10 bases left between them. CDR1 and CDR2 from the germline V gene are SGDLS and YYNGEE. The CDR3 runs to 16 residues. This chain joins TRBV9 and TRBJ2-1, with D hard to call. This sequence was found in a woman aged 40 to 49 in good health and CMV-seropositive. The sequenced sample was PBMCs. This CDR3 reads CASSVVGLSSYNEQFF. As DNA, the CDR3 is TGTGCCAGCAGCGTAGTTGGGCTAAGCTCCTACAATGAGCAGTTCTTC.